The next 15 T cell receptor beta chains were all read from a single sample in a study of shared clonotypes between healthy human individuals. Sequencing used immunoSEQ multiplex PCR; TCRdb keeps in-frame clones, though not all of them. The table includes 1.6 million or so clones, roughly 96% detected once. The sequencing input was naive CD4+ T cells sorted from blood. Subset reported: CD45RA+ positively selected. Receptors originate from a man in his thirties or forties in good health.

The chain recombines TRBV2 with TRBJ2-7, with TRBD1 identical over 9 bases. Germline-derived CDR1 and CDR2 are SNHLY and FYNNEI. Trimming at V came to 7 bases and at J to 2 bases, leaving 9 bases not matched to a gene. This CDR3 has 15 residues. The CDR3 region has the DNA TGTGCCAGCAATCCCCGGACAGGGGACGCCTACGAGCAGTACTTC. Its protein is CASNPRTGDAYEQYF.

The CDR3, as DNA: TGTGCCAGCAGTGGACAGGGTCGGGTCGAGCAGTACTTC. Amino acids: CASSGQGRVEQYF. This chain links TRBV2 with TRBJ2-7; TRBD1 matches at 7 bases. The CDR3 sequence is 13 residues long. Germline CDR1 reads SNHLY; CDR2 reads FYNNEI. Trimming at V came to 4 bases and at J to 6 bases, leaving 6 bases not matched to a gene.

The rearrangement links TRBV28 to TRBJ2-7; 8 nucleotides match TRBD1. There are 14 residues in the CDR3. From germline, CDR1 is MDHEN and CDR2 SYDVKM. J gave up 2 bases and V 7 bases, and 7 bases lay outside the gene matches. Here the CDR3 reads CASKRTGRTYEQYF. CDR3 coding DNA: TGTGCCAGCAAACGGACAGGGAGGACCTACGAGCAGTACTTC.

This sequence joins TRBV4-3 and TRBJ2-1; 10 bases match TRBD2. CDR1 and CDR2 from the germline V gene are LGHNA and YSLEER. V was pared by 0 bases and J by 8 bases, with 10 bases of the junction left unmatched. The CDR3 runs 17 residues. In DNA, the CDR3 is TGCGCCAGCAGCCAAGACGGTAGTCTAGCGGGAGTCCATGAGCAGTTCTTC. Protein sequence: CASSQDGSLAGVHEQFF.

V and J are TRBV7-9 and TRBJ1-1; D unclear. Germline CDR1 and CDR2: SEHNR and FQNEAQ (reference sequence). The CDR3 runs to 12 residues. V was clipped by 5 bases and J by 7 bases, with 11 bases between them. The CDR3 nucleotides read TGTGCCAGCAGCCCGCGACATGTTGAAGCTTTCTTT. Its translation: CASSPRHVEAFF.

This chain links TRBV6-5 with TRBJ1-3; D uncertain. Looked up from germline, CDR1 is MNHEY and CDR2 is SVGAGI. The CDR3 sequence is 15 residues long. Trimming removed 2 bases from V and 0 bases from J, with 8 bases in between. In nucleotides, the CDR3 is TGTGCCAGCAGTTACACTGAAGCCTCTGGAAACACCATATATTTT. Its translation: CASSYTEASGNTIYF.

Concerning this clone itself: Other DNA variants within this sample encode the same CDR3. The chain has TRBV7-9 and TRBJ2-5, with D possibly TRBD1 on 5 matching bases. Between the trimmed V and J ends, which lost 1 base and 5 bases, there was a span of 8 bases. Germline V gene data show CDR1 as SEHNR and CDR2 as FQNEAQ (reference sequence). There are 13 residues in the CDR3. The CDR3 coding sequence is TGTGCCAGCAGCTTAGGGCCAGGGGAGACCCAGTACTTC. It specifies CASSLGPGETQYF.

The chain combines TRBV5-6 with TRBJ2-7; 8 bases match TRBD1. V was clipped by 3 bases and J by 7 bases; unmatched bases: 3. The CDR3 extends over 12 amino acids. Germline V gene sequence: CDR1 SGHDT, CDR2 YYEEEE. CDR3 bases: TGTGCCAGCAGCTGGACAGGGTATGAGCAGTACTTC. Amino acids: CASSWTGYEQYF. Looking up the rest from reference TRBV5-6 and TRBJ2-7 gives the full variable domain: DAGVTQSPTHLIKTRGQQVTLRCSPKSGHDTVSWYQQALGQGPQFIFQYYEEEERQRGNFPDRFSGHQFPNYSSELNVNALLLGDSALYLCASSWTGYEQYFGPGTRLTVT.

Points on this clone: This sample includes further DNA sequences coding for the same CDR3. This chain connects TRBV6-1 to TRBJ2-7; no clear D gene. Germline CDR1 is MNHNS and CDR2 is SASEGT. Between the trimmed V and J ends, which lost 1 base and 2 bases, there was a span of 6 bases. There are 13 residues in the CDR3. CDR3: CASSEGGPYEQYF. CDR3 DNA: TGTGCCAGCAGTGAAGGGGGTCCCTACGAGCAGTACTTC.

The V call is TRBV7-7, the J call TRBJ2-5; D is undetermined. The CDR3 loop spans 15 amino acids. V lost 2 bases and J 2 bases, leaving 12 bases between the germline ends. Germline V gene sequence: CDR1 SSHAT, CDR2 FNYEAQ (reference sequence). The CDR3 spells CASSLSGQKQETQYF. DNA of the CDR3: TGTGCCAGCAGCTTATCTGGCCAAAAGCAAGAGACCCAGTACTTC.

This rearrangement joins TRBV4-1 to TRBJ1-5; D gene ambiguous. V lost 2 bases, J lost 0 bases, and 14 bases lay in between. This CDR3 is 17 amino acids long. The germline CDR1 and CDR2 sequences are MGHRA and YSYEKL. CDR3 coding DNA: TGCGCCAGCAGCCAATACCCCCCGGGGTATAGCAATCAGCCCCAGCATTTT. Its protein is CASSQYPPGYSNQPQHF.

In DNA, the CDR3 is TGCGCCAGCAGCTTGAAGGGGGGTGGTAATGAAAAACTGTTTTTT. Residues: CASSLKGGGNEKLFF. The V and J genes are TRBV5-1 and TRBJ1-4; perhaps TRBD1 as D (6 bases). The CDR3 extends over 15 amino acids. V was shortened by 1 base and J by 4 bases, with 11 bases between the two germline ends. CDR1 and CDR2 from the germline V gene are SGHRS and YFSETQ.

The CDR3: CASSAGGPGANVLTF. CDR3 nucleotide sequence: TGCGCCAGCAGTGCTGGGGGCCCTGGGGCCAACGTCCTGACTTTC. The chain couples TRBV10-1 to TRBJ2-6, with D perhaps matching TRBD1 (6 bases). This CDR3 has 15 amino acids. Germline V CDR1 and CDR2: WNHNN, SYGVQD (reference sequence). The V gene lost 4 bases and the J gene lost 2 bases, with 9 bases spanning the gap.

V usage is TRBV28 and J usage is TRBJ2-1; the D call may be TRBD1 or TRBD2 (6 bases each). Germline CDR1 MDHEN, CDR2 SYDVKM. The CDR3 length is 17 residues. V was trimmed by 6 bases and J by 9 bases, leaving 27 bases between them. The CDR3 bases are TGTGCCAGCAGCTATACCCCTAGGGGGGTGGGGGGTGGTGAGCAGTTCTTC. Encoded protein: CASSYTPRGVGGGEQFF.

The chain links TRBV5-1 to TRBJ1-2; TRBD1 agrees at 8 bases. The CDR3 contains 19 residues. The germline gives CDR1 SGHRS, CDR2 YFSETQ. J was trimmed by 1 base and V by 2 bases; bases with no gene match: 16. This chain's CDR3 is CASSFPSFPGTGRNYGYTF. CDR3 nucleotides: TGCGCCAGCAGCTTTCCATCGTTTCCTGGGACAGGCCGTAACTATGGCTACACCTTC.